The present entry profiles one T cell receptor (beta chain) with its context. The target of this receptor is not known. No base qualities exist here, and no much larger clone lies one base off it. The library was generated by the immunoSEQ multiplex PCR assay. Drawn from immuneACCESS, this table holds only the in-frame rearrangements with V and J called that TCRdb kept. Clones are partly lost; checked studies trace under half to an unresolved V gene and leave the rest unexplained. The sample profile shows fewer than 150,000 clones; 95% to 98% of them were found once. The ten top clones hold over 0.35% of the sample. CDR1 and CDR2 (PRHDT, FYEKMQ) derive from the germline V gene (reference sequence). V drops 3 bases and J drops 8 bases, leaving 25 bases in between. From the cysteine through the phenylalanine, the CDR3 covers 17 amino acids. Of all the DNA, just the CDR3 is kept, 51 bases in frame from base 1.

These data belong to a study of T cell changes during pregnancy in multiple sclerosis (dated by TCRdb to the late 2010s). Concerning the study at large: The study examined how the T cell repertoire changed over the course of pregnancy in women with multiple sclerosis.

The TCR originated in a female donor with multiple sclerosis, enrolled in a pregnancy study. The sequence is built from TRBV13 and TRBJ1-1; a tentative D call is TRBD1 (5 bases match). Sequences were derived from peripheral blood, sampled after pregnancy. The CDR3 protein is CASSLASFDGAIPEAFF. The DNA is as follows: TGTGCCAGCAGCTTGGCCTCCTTCGATGGGGCGATCCCCGAAGCTTTCTTT.